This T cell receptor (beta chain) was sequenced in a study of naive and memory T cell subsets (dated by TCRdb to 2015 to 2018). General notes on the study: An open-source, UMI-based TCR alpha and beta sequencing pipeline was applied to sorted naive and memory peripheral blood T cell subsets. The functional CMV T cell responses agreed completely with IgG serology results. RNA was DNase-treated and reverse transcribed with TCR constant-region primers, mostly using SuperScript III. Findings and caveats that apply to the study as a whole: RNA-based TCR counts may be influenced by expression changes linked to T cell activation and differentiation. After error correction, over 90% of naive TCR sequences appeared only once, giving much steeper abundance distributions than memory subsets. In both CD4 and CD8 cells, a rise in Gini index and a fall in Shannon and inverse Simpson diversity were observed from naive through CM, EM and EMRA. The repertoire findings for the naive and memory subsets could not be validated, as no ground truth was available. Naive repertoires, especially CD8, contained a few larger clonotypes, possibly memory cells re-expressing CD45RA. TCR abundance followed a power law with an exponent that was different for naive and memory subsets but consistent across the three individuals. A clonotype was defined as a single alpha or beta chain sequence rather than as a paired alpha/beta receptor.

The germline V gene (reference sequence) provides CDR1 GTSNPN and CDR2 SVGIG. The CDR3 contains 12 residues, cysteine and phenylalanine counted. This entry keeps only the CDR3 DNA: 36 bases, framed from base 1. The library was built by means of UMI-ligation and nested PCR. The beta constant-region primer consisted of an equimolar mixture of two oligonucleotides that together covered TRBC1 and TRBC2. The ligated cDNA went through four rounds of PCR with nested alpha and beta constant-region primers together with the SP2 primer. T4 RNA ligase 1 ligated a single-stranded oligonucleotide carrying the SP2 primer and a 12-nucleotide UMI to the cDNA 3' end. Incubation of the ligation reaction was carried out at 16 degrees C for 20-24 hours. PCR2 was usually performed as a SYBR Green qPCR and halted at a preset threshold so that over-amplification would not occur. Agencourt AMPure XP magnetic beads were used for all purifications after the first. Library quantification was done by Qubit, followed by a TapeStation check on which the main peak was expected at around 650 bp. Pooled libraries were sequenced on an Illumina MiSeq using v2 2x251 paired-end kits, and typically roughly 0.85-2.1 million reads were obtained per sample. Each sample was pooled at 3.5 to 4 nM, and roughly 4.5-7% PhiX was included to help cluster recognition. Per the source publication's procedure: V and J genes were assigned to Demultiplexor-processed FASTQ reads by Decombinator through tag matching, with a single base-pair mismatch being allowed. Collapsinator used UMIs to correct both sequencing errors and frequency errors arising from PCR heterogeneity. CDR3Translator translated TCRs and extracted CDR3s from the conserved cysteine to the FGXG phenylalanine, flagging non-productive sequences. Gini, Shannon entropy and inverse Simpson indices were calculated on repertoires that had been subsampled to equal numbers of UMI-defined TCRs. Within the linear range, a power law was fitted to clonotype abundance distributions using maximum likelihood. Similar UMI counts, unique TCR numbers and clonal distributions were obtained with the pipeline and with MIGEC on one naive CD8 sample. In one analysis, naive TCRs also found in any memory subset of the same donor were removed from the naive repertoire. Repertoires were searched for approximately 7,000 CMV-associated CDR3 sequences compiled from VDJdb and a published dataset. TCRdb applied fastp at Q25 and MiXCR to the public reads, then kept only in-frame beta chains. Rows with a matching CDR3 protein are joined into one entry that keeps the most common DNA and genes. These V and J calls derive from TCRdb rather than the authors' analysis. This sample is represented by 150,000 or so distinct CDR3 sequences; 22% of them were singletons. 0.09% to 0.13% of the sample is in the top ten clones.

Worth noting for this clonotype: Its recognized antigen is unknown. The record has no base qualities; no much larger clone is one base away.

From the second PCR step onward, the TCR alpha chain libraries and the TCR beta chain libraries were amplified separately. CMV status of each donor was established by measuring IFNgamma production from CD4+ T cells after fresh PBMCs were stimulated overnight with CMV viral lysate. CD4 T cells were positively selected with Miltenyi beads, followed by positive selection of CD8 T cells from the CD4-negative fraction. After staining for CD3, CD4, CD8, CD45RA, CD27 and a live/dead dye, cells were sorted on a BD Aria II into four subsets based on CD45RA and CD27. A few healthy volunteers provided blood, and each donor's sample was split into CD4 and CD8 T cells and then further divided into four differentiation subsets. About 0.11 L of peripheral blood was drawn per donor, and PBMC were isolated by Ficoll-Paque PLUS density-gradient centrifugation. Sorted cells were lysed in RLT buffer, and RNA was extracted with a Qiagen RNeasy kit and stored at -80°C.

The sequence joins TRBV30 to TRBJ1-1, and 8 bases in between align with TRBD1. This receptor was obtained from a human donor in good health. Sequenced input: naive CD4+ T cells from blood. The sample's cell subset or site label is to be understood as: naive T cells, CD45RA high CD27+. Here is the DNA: TGTGCTAGGGTGACAGGGGACGTTCAAGCTTTCTTT. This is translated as CARVTGDVQAFF.